This TCR beta chain is from a study of cytomegalovirus exposure and HLA in healthy donors. Use of 60 Vbeta and 13 Jbeta primers characterized the PCR. Profiled with immunoSEQ multiplex PCR; TCRdb holds only in-frame clones, not every one. This table holds 130,000 or so clones, roughly 79% found once. Germline values: CDR1 LGHNA, CDR2 YNFKEQ. The CDR3 is made up of 16 amino acids. Trimming removed 1 base at V and 5 bases at J, with 17 bases between. Study outcomes and limitations: According to a later analysis, donors in an Asian-associated ancestry cluster reportedly had fewer N-insertions than the roughly 720-donor mean. Rarity held for most TCR sequences, but there were some public TCRs that occurred in many donors. A link between a missense DCLRE1C variant and TCR beta V- and J-gene trimming emerged from a later analysis. Later, TCR association rates were found to vary by HLA locus, highest for DRB1 and lowest for HLA-C.

For this clone: What it recognizes is unknown.

The chain uses TRBV4-2 and TRBJ2-5; D gene uncertain. Sequenced material: PBMCs. This TCR was sampled from a young woman in good health and CMV-seronegative. The CDR3, as DNA: TGTGCCAGCAGCCAAGCTGAGGTCGGTATCCGCGAGACCCAGTACTTC. The encoded protein is CASSQAEVGIRETQYF.